Shown below are 18 T cell receptor beta chains from a single sample sequenced in a study of T-cell reconstitution after alpha-beta-depleted transplantation in children. Unique molecular identifiers were incorporated into the prepared TCRbeta library. TCRdb analysed the PCR reads with MiXCR anew, one entry per CDR3 protein. The table has 600,000 to 700,000 distinct CDR3 sequences, around 14% seen once. The sequences come from PBMCs, collected before TCRalphabeta/CD19-depleted stem cell transplant. These receptors originate from a girl aged 2 to 9 with congenital amegakaryocytic thrombocytopenia, due to receive a stem cell transplant.

The gene calls are TRBV5-1 and TRBJ2-7; 8 nucleotides agree with TRBD2. The CDR3 covers 16 residues. Looked up from germline, CDR1 is SGHRS and CDR2 is YFSETQ. V trimming: 1 base; J trimming: 5 bases; junction bases outside the gene matches: 11. The CDR3 is CASSLYGRAVVDEQYF. CDR3 sequence (DNA): TGCGCCAGCAGCTTGTACGGGAGGGCCGTTGTAGACGAGCAGTACTTC.

This clonotype was observed at least ten times. The CDR3 sequence is CASSKTVGSTDTQYF. The CDR3 coding sequence is TGCGCCAGCAGCAAGACGGTGGGGAGCACAGATACGCAGTATTTT. This chain links TRBV5-1 with TRBJ2-3, with D unresolved. V dropped 4 bases and J dropped 0 bases, with 12 bases sitting between them. CDR3 length: 15 residues. Germline CDR1 reads SGHRS; CDR2 reads YFSETQ.

This clonotype occurred many times. This chain links TRBV29-1 with TRBJ2-5, with D maybe TRBD1 (6 bases). Germline lookup yields CDR1 SQVTM and CDR2 ANQGSEA. Deletions cut 2 bases from V and 5 bases from J, with 15 bases between. This CDR3 is built from 14 residues. The DNA of the CDR3 is TGCAGCGTTGAAAGTACAGGGTCAGGGGAGACCCAGTACTTC. It encodes CSVESTGSGETQYF.

This clonotype was counted at least ten times. The chain uses TRBV7-9 and TRBJ2-1; TRBD2 matches at 9 bases. Germline V gene sequence: CDR1 SEHNR, CDR2 FQNEAQ (reference sequence). Trimming took 2 bases from V and 0 from J; bases not matched to a gene: 8. The CDR3 is made up of 18 amino acids. CDR3: CASSLPASGKSSYNEQFF. The CDR3 nucleotides read TGTGCCAGCAGCTTACCGGCTAGCGGGAAGAGCTCCTACAATGAGCAGTTCTTC.

This clonotype was observed many times. The V gene is TRBV5-1, the J gene TRBJ2-3; 9 nucleotides align to TRBD2. CDR3 length equals 15 residues. CDR1 is SGHRS, CDR2 YFSETQ, per germline. The J segment lost 0 bases and the V segment lost 4 bases, leaving 3 bases of the junction unmatched. CDR3 in amino acids: CASSPSGGSTDTQYF. The CDR3 nucleotides read TGCGCCAGCAGCCCAAGCGGGGGGAGCACAGATACGCAGTATTTT.

This clonotype was counted ten times or more. The chain couples TRBV5-1 to TRBJ2-2; no clear D gene. Trimming removed 1 base from V and 0 bases from J, with 16 bases in between. Germline V gives CDR1 SGHRS, CDR2 YFSETQ. The CDR3 covers 18 residues. The CDR3 reads CASSLISHMGSNTGELFF. The CDR3 DNA follows: TGCGCCAGCAGCTTGATTAGCCACATGGGTTCGAACACCGGGGAGCTGTTTTTT.

This clonotype came up a few times. The V and J genes are TRBV2 and TRBJ2-1; perhaps TRBD2 as D (6 bases). This CDR3 has 12 amino acids. The ends were cut back, 4 bases at V and 8 bases at J, with 9 bases in the middle. From germline, CDR1 is SNHLY and CDR2 FYNNEI. The CDR3 nucleotides are TGTGCCAGCAGTGTGGGAGGATATGAGCAGTTCTTC. This translates into CASSVGGYEQFF.

This clonotype was seen ten or more times. The V call is TRBV6-6, the J call TRBJ1-1; D is undetermined. The germline CDR1 and CDR2 sequences are MNHNY and SVGAGI (reference sequence). The CDR3 totals 13 residues. The germline V and J ends were trimmed by 6 bases and 0 bases, with 8 bases remaining between them. The CDR3 spells CASSPGMNTEAFF. Written as DNA, the CDR3 is TGTGCCAGCAGCCCCGGCATGAACACTGAAGCTTTCTTT.

J is TRBJ2-4 and V is TRBV20-1; 7 bases align to TRBD1. The germline CDR1 and CDR2 sequences are DFQATT and SNEGSKA (reference sequence). This CDR3 comprises 14 residues. J lost 8 bases, V lost 2 bases, and 9 bases had no gene match. This CDR3 is CSARQDRATDIQYF. In DNA, the CDR3 is TGCAGTGCTAGACAAGACAGGGCGACGGACATTCAGTACTTC.

The rearrangement uses TRBV3-1 and TRBJ2-1; no firm D call. The V and J ends lost 4 bases and 14 bases respectively, with 18 bases between them. This CDR3 comprises 13 residues. Germline loops: CDR1 LGHDT, CDR2 YNNKEL (reference sequence). CDR3 sequence: CASSPQVEPLKFF. CDR3 DNA sequence: TGTGCCAGCAGCCCCCAGGTGGAACCCTTAAAGTTCTTC.

The V and J genes are TRBV5-1 and TRBJ2-1, with TRBD2 matching over 12 bases. The CDR3 is 14 amino acids. With V trimmed by 3 bases and J by 8 bases, 3 bases remained unmatched. The germline V gene encodes CDR1 SGHRS and CDR2 YFSETQ. For the CDR3, the DNA is TGCGCCAGCAGCTGGACTAGCGGGACCTATGAGCAGTTCTTC. Translated: CASSWTSGTYEQFF.

This clonotype has at least ten counts. J is TRBJ2-7 and V is TRBV5-1, with a tentative D call TRBD2 (6 bases). CDR1 is SGHRS and CDR2 is YFSETQ in the germline V gene. This CDR3 contains 15 residues. The V end lost 2 bases, the J end lost 0 bases, and 12 bases lay between the germline ends. CDR3 amino acids: CASSFGDFPSYEQYF. CDR3 DNA sequence: TGCGCCAGCAGCTTTGGGGACTTTCCCTCCTACGAGCAGTACTTC. Based on the CDR3 plus reference TRBV5-1 and TRBJ2-7, the full variable domain is KAGVTQTPRYLIKTRGQQVTLSCSPISGHRSVSWYQQTPGQGLQFLFEYFSETQRNKGNFPGRFSGRQFSNSRSEMNVSTLELGDSALYLCASSFGDFPSYEQYFGPGTRLTVT.

This chain links TRBV28 with TRBJ1-1; D might be TRBD1 (6 bases). The germline V gene encodes CDR1 MDHEN and CDR2 SYDVKM. The CDR3 is made up of 15 amino acids. V was cut by 2 bases and J by 3 bases, with 13 bases left in between. CDR3: CASSLSWGAYTEAFF. In DNA form, the CDR3 reads TGTGCCAGCAGTTTAAGCTGGGGGGCGTACACTGAAGCTTTCTTT.

This clonotype showed up just a few times. V and J are TRBV12-3 or TRBV12-4 and TRBJ2-1, with D possibly TRBD2 on 6 matching bases. Trimming shortened V by 5 bases and J by 4 bases, and 18 bases separated the two germline ends. The CDR3 has 16 residues. This chain's CDR3 is CASSPRRTTTYNEQFF. CDR3 DNA: TGTGCCAGCAGTCCTCGCCGGACTACTACTTACAATGAGCAGTTCTTC.

This sequence joins TRBV7-2 and TRBJ2-2, with TRBD2 identical over 9 bases. The V segment lost 6 bases and the J segment 7 bases; nucleotides outside the gene matches: 9. The CDR3 is 15 residues long. The germline CDR1 and CDR2 sequences are SGHTA and FQGNSA. The CDR3 loop reads CASRDSGRANGELFF. Here the CDR3 DNA reads TGTGCCAGCAGGGATAGCGGGAGAGCAAACGGGGAGCTGTTTTTT.

This clonotype was counted only a few times. The V and J genes are TRBV5-1 and TRBJ2-1; D is unclear. The CDR3 length is 16 residues. V gave up 3 bases and J gave up 0 bases, with 13 bases separating them. Germline V gene lookup returns CDR1 SGHRS and CDR2 YFSETQ. The CDR3 DNA follows: TGCGCCAGCAGCTCGGCCCCAGGACCCTCCTACAATGAGCAGTTCTTC. Translated: CASSSAPGPSYNEQFF.

The chain uses TRBV3-1 and TRBJ2-1, with 9 bases fitting TRBD2. CDR3 length: 15 residues. Trimming took 1 base from V and 7 from J; bases not matched to a gene: 5. Germline V gene data show CDR1 as LGHDT and CDR2 as YNNKEL (reference sequence). CDR3 amino acids: CASSQAAGGINEQFF. CDR3 nucleotide sequence: TGTGCCAGCAGCCAAGCTGCGGGAGGGATAAATGAGCAGTTCTTC.

At least ten counts were recorded for this clonotype. CDR3 coding DNA: TGCAGTGCTAGTATGGGGCTTGTTGAAAAACTGTTTTTT. This sequence encodes CSASMGLVEKLFF. The rearrangement joins TRBV20-1 to TRBJ1-4; D possibly corresponds to TRBD1 (5 bases). The CDR3 spans 13 residues. Per the germline V gene, CDR1 is DFQATT and CDR2 is SNEGSKA (reference sequence). The V end was cut by 3 bases, the J end by 7 bases, with 12 bases between.